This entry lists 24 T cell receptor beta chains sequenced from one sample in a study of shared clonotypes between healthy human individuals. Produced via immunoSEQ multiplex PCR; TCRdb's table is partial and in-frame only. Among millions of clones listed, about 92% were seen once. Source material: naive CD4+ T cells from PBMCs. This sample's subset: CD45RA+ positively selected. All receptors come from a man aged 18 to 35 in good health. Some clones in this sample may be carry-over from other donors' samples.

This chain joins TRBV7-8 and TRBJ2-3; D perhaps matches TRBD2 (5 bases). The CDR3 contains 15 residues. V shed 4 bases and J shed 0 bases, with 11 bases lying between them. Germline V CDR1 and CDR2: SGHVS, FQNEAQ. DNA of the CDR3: TGTGCCAGCAGCTCTCGGAGGCCTAGCACAGATACGCAGTATTTT. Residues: CASSSRRPSTDTQYF.

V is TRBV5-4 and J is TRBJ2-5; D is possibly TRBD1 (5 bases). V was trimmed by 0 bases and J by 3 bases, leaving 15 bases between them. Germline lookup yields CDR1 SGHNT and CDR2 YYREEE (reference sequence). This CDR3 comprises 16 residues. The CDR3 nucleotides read TGTGCCAGCAGCTTGGGGATTGGGGAAGGGGAAGAGACCCAGTACTTC. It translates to CASSLGIGEGEETQYF. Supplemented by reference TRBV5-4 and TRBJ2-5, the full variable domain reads ETGVTQSPTHLIKTRGQQVTLRCSSQSGHNTVSWYQQALGQGPQFIFQYYREEENGRGNFPPRFSGLQFPNYSSELNVNALELDDSALYLCASSLGIGEGEETQYFGPGTRLLVL.

CDR3 residues: CASSESLWVGGPGNEQFF. The CDR3, as DNA: TGTGCCAGCAGTGAATCACTCTGGGTGGGAGGGCCTGGCAATGAGCAGTTCTTC. The V and J genes are TRBV25-1 and TRBJ2-1, with 7 bases aligning to TRBD2. Germline V lookup: CDR1 MGHDK, CDR2 SYGVNS. CDR3 length equals 18 residues. J was trimmed by 6 bases and V by 1 base; bases with no gene match: 15.

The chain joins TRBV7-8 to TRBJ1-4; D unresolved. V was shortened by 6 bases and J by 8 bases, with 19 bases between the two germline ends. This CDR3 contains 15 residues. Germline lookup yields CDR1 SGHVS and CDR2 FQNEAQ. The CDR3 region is CASRANDFSYEKLFF. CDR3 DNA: TGTGCCAGCAGGGCGAACGATTTTAGCTACGAAAAACTGTTTTTT. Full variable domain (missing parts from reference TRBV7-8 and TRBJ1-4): GAGVSQSPRYKVAKRGQDVALRCDPISGHVSLFWYQQALGQGPEFLTYFQNEAQLDKSGLPSDRFFAERPEGSVSTLKIQRTQQEDSAVYLCASRANDFSYEKLFFGSGTQLSVL.

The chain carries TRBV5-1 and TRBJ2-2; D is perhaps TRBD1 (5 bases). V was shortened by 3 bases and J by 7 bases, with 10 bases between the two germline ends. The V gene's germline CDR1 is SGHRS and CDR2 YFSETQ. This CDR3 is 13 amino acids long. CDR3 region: CASSSQGVGELFF. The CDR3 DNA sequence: TGCGCCAGCAGCTCCCAAGGGGTCGGGGAGCTGTTTTTT.

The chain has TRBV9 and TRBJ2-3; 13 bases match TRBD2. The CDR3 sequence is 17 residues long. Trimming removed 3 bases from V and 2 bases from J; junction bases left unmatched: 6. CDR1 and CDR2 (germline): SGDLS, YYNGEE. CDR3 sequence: CASSGVLAGGTTDTQYF. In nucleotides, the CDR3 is TGTGCCAGCAGCGGGGTACTAGCGGGAGGGACCACAGATACGCAGTATTTT. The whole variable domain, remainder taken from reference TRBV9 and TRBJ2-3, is DSGVTQTPKHLITATGQRVTLRCSPRSGDLSVYWYQQSLDQGLQFLIQYYNGEERAKGNILERFSAQQFPDLHSELNLSSLELGDSALYFCASSGVLAGGTTDTQYFGPGTRLTVL.

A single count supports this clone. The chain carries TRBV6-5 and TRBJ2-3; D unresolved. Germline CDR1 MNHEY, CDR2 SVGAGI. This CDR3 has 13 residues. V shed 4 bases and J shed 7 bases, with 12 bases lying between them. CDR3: CASSSPWANTQYF. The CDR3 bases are TGTGCCAGCAGTTCCCCGTGGGCAAATACGCAGTATTTT.

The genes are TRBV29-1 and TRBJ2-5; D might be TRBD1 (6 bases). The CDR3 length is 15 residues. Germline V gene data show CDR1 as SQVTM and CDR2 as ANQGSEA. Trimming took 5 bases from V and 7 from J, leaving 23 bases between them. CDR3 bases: TGCAGCGTTCGCTTCTGGGACAAGGAGGCGAGGACCCAGTACTTC. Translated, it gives CSVRFWDKEARTQYF.

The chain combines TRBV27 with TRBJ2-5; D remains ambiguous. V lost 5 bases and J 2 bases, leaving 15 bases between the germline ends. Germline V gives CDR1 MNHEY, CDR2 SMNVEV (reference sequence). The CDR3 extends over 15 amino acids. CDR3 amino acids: CASSLTPWAQETQYF. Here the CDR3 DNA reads TGTGCCAGCAGTCTAACCCCGTGGGCTCAAGAGACCCAGTACTTC.

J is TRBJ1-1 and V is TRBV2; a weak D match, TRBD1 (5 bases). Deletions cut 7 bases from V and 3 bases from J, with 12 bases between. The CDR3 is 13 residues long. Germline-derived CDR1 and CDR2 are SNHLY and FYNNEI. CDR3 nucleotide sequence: TGTGCCAGCACCATCGACAGAGACACTGAAGCTTTCTTT. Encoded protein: CASTIDRDTEAFF.

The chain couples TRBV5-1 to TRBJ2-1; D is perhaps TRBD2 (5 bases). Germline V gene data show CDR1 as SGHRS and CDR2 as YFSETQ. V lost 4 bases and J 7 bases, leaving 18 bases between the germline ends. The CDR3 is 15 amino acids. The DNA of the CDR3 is TGCGCCAGCAGCACTACTATCGGAGCGGAGAATGAGCAGTTCTTC. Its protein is CASSTTIGAENEQFF.

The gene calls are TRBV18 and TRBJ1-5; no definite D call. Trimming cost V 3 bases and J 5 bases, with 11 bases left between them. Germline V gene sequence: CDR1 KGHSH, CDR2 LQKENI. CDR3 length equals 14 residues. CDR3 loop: CASSPSGRYQPQHF. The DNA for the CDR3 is TGTGCCAGCTCACCTAGCGGACGGTATCAGCCCCAGCATTTT.

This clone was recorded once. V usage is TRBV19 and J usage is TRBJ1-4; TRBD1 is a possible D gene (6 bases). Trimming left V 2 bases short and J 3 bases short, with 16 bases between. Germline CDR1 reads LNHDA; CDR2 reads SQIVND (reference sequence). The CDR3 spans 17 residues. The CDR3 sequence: CASSISTTGTANEKLFF. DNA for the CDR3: TGTGCCAGTAGTATATCGACAACAGGGACTGCTAATGAAAAACTGTTTTTT.

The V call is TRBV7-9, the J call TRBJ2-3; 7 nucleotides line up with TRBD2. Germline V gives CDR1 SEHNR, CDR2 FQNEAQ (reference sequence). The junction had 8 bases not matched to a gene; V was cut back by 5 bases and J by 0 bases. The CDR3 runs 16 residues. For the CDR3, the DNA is TGTGCCAGCAGCCATCCACTAGCGTATAGCACAGATACGCAGTATTTT. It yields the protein CASSHPLAYSTDTQYF. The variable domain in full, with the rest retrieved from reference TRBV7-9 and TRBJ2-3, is DTGVSQNPRHKITKRGQNVTFRCDPISEHNRLYWYRQTLGQGPEFLTYFQNEAQLEKSRLLSDRFSAERPKGSFSTLEIQRTEQGDSAMYLCASSHPLAYSTDTQYFGPGTRLTVL.

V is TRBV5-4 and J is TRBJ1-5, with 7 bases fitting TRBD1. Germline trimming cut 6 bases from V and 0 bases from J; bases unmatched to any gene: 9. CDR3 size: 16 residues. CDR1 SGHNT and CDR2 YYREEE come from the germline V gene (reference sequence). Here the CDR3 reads CASTLAGQDSNQPQHF. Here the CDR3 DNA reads TGTGCCAGCACACTCGCCGGACAGGATAGCAATCAGCCCCAGCATTTT.

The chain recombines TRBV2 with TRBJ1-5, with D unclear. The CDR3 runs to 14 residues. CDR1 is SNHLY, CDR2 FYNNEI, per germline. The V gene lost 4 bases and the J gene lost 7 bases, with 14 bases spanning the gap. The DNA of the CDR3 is TGTGCCAGCAGTGGGGTGTGGGGTGGGCAGCCCCAGCATTTT. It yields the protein CASSGVWGGQPQHF. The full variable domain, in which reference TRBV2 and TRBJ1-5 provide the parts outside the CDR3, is EPEVTQTPSHQVTQMGQEVILRCVPISNHLYFYWYRQILGQKVEFLVSFYNNEISEKSEIFDDQFSVERPDGSNFTLKIRSTKLEDSAMYFCASSGVWGGQPQHFGDGTRLSIL.

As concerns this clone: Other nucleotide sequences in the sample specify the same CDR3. The CDR3 is CASSLWGNTEAFF. CDR3 DNA sequence: TGTGCCAGCAGCTTATGGGGGAACACTGAAGCTTTCTTT. V and J are TRBV7-3 and TRBJ1-1, with D unclear. The CDR3 has 13 amino acids. Trimming removed 2 bases at V and 1 base at J, with 5 bases between. CDR1 is SGHTA and CDR2 is FQGTGA in the germline V gene.

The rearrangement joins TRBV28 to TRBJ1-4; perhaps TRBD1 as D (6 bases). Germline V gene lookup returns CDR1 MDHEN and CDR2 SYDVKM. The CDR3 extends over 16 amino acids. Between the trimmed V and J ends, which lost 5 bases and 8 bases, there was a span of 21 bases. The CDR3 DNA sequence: TGTGCCAGCAGTCAATCGGGGGCGGTGATCGGGGAAAAACTGTTTTTT. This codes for CASSQSGAVIGEKLFF.

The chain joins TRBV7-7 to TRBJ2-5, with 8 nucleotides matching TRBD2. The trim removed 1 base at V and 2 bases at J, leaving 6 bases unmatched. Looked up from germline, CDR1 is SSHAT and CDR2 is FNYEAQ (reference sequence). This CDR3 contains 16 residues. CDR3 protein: CASSLGRVAGQETQYF. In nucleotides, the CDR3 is TGTGCCAGCAGCTTAGGTAGGGTAGCGGGACAAGAGACCCAGTACTTC.

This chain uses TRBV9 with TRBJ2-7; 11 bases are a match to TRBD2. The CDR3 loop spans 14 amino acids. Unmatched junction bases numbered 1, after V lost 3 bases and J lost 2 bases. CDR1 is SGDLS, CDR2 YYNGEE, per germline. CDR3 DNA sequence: TGTGCCAGCAGCGGACTAGCGGGGCCCTACGAGCAGTACTTC. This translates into CASSGLAGPYEQYF. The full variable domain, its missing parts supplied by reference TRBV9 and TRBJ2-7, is DSGVTQTPKHLITATGQRVTLRCSPRSGDLSVYWYQQSLDQGLQFLIQYYNGEERAKGNILERFSAQQFPDLHSELNLSSLELGDSALYFCASSGLAGPYEQYFGPGTRLTVT.

This CDR3 reads CASSLDARRETQYF. The CDR3 coding sequence is TGTGCCAGCAGCTTGGACGCCCGGAGGGAGACCCAGTACTTC. This chain links TRBV5-8 with TRBJ2-5; perhaps TRBD2 as D (5 bases). Germline CDR1 is SGHTS and CDR2 is YDEGEE. This CDR3 spans 14 amino acids. Trimming took off 0 bases at V and 5 bases at J, with 11 bases between the two ends.

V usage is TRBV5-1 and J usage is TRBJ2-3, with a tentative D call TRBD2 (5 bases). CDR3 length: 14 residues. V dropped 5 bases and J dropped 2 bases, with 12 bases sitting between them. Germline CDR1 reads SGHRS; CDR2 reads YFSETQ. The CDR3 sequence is CASSSVGYTDTQYF. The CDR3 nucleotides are TGCGCCAGCAGTAGCGTAGGTTACACAGATACGCAGTATTTT.

This CDR3 is CASTESPTDTQYF. CDR3 bases: TGCGCCAGCACGGAGAGTCCGACAGATACGCAGTATTTT. The V gene is TRBV5-1, the J gene TRBJ2-3, with D uncertain. Trimming stripped 6 bases from V and 3 bases from J, with 11 bases between. Per the germline V gene, CDR1 is SGHRS and CDR2 is YFSETQ. The CDR3 extends over 13 amino acids.

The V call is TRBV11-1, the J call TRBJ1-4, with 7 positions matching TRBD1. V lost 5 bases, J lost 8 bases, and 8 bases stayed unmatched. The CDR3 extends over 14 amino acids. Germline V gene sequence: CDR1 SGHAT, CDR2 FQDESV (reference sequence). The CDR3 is CASSQDREGEKLFF. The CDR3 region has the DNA TGTGCCAGCAGCCAAGACAGGGAGGGAGAAAAACTGTTTTTT.